What follows are 21 T cell receptor beta chains derived from one specimen sequenced in a study of T cells in Graves' hyperthyroidism and ophthalmopathy. Amplification yielded TCR beta CDR3 regions, with RNA transcripts as the source. A set of HTBI primers served as the primers for a first-round RT-PCR of the TCR CDR3. TCRdb redid the calling of the multiplex PCR reads with MiXCR, one entry per CDR3 protein. The sample holds roughly 380,000 distinct CDR3 sequences; more than 11% are singletons and the top ten take 9.5% to 11%. Sequenced input: blood. The receptors stem from a woman between 55 and 75 years old with Graves' hyperthyroidism.

This clonotype was observed at least ten times. The chain has TRBV6-1 and TRBJ1-5; D might be TRBD1 (5 bases). The germline CDR1 and CDR2 sequences are MNHNS and SASEGT. Trimming pared 8 bases from V and 0 bases from J, leaving 8 bases between. The CDR3 has 13 amino acids. This CDR3 reads CASGGNSNQPQHF. The CDR3 region has the DNA TGTGCCAGCGGGGGGAATAGCAATCAGCCCCAGCATTTT.

This clonotype was seen many times. The genes are TRBV5-1 and TRBJ1-1; D is unresolved. The CDR3 spans 13 residues. The germline V and J ends were trimmed by 0 bases and 4 bases, with 7 bases remaining between them. Germline values: CDR1 SGHRS, CDR2 YFSETQ. CDR3 coding DNA: TGCGCCAGCAGCTTGGTACGGGGCACTGAAGCTTTCTTT. The encoded protein is CASSLVRGTEAFF.

This clonotype was recorded at least ten times. The J gene is TRBJ2-6, the V gene TRBV18; possible D gene TRBD1, 5 bases. V dropped 3 bases and J dropped 4 bases, with 7 bases sitting between them. Per the germline V gene, CDR1 is KGHSH and CDR2 is LQKENI. CDR3 length: 14 amino acids. The CDR3 spells CASSPRAGANVLTF. The CDR3 nucleotides read TGTGCCAGCTCACCCAGGGCCGGGGCCAACGTCCTGACTTTC.

The chain joins TRBV12-3 or TRBV12-4 to TRBJ2-3, with TRBD1 matching 9 bases. V shed 6 bases, J shed 4 bases, and the junction held 5 bases outside the gene matches. The CDR3 is made up of 14 amino acids. The CDR3 coding sequence is TGTGCCAGCAGGGGACAGGGCGAGTCAGATACGCAGTATTTT. This sequence encodes CASRGQGESDTQYF.

This clonotype has a count of ten or more. The chain employs TRBV3-1 and TRBJ2-7; D possibly corresponds to TRBD2 (5 bases). V was pared by 4 bases and J by 6 bases, with 13 bases between. The germline V gene has CDR1 LGHDT and CDR2 YNNKEL (reference sequence). The CDR3 runs 13 residues. CDR3 sequence (DNA): TGTGCCAGCAGCCTAACTAGACGGGGCGAGCAGTACTTC. Translating gives CASSLTRRGEQYF.

The table lists this clonotype with many counts. The chain couples TRBV11-2 to TRBJ2-1; 16 bases agree with TRBD2. After removal of 5 bases from V and 9 bases from J, the junction contained 19 bases not matched to a gene. Germline CDR1 is SGHAT and CDR2 is FQNNGV. The CDR3 sequence is 20 residues long. The CDR3, as DNA: TGTGCCAGCAGCCACCTAGGGGGGCCGGGACTAGCGGGAGGGCCGGGTGAGCAGTTCTTC. This codes for CASSHLGGPGLAGGPGEQFF.

This clonotype was counted between two and nine times. The chain couples TRBV12-3 or TRBV12-4 to TRBJ2-5; TRBD2 agrees at 8 bases. Trimming took 3 bases from V and 5 from J; bases not matched to a gene: 11. The CDR3 has 16 amino acids. The CDR3 sequence is CASSLPRLSGIETQYF. The CDR3 DNA reads TGTGCCAGCAGTTTGCCCCGCCTTAGCGGGATCGAGACCCAGTACTTC.

V usage is TRBV5-5 and J usage is TRBJ1-4; a possible D gene is TRBD1 (6 bases). The CDR3 is 15 residues long. V was pared by 1 base and J by 2 bases, with 9 bases between. Germline-derived CDR1 and CDR2 are SGHKS and YYEKEE (reference sequence). CDR3 nucleotides: TGTGCCAGCAGCTTGCGAGGACAGACTAATGAAAAACTGTTTTTT. Translating it yields CASSLRGQTNEKLFF.

This clonotype was detected only once. V and J are TRBV11-2 and TRBJ2-3; the D gene could be TRBD1 or TRBD2 (5 bases each). The CDR3 runs to 16 residues. V lost 6 bases and J lost 10, with 26 bases in between. Per germline, CDR1 SGHAT and CDR2 FQNNGV. The CDR3 is CASSDYSGQPSGSQYF. The CDR3 coding sequence is TGTGCCAGCAGTGATTATTCGGGGCAGCCTTCAGGGTCGCAGTATTTT.

The chain has TRBV7-3 and TRBJ1-2, with 8 bases fitting TRBD1. Per germline, CDR1 SGHTA and CDR2 FQGTGA. This CDR3 comprises 15 residues. Trimming cost V 3 bases and J 5 bases; bases outside gene matches: 8. CDR3 coding DNA: TGTGCCAGCAGCTTGACGAATACAGGGGGGTATGGCTACACCTTC. Its protein is CASSLTNTGGYGYTF.

The table lists this clonotype with many counts. V gene TRBV12-3 or TRBV12-4 combines with J gene TRBJ2-1, with a tentative D call TRBD2 (6 bases). The CDR3 length is 15 residues. Trimming removed 5 bases at V and 8 bases at J, with 19 bases between. DNA of the CDR3: TGTGCCAGCAGTACCACAGGAGAACTAGCATATGAGCAGTTCTTC. Its translation is CASSTTGELAYEQFF.

This clonotype was recorded at least ten times. V and J are TRBV28 and TRBJ1-2; no definite D call. Per germline, CDR1 MDHEN and CDR2 SYDVKM. The CDR3 extends over 12 amino acids. V lost 3 bases and J lost 4, with 6 bases in between. CDR3 nucleotide sequence: TGTGCCAGCAGTTTGTCCACCTATGGCTACACCTTC. This codes for CASSLSTYGYTF.

This clonotype was seen a handful of times. The chain couples TRBV11-2 to TRBJ2-3, with TRBD1 matching over 9 bases. The germline gives CDR1 SGHAT, CDR2 FQNNGV. The CDR3 runs to 14 residues. After removal of 6 bases from V and 7 bases from J, the junction contained 8 bases not matched to a gene. The CDR3 is CASRVTGGLYTQYF. In DNA form, the CDR3 reads TGTGCCAGCAGGGTTACAGGGGGCTTGTATACGCAGTATTTT.

The table lists this clonotype with many counts. The chain employs TRBV5-8 and TRBJ2-7; perhaps D is TRBD1 or TRBD2 (5 bases each). The V gene lost 4 bases and the J gene lost 3 bases, with 14 bases spanning the gap. The CDR3 loop spans 14 amino acids. Germline V gene data show CDR1 as SGHTS and CDR2 as YDEGEE. The CDR3 DNA sequence: TGTGCCAGCAGCATCCGGGACGGACGCTACGAGCAGTACTTC. It yields the protein CASSIRDGRYEQYF.

V and J are TRBV25-1 and TRBJ1-5, with D uncertain. Trimming removed 4 bases from V and 5 bases from J, with 9 bases in between. This CDR3 contains 13 residues. Germline-derived CDR1 and CDR2 are MGHDK and SYGVNS. CDR3 bases: TGTGCCAGCAGTGCCGGGGATTATCAGCCCCAGCATTTT. It translates to CASSAGDYQPQHF.

This clonotype was seen only a few times. The gene calls are TRBV6-1 and TRBJ2-1, with unresolved D. With 7 bases removed from V and 0 bases from J, the gap between germline ends came to 13 bases. Germline assignment: CDR1 MNHNS and CDR2 SASEGT. The CDR3 covers 15 residues. This CDR3 reads CASTTTIISYNEQFF. CDR3 coding DNA: TGTGCCAGCACTACAACCATCATCTCCTACAATGAGCAGTTCTTC.

This clonotype was counted ten times or more. This sequence joins TRBV12-3 or TRBV12-4 and TRBJ1-5; 7 bases are shared with TRBD1. This CDR3 comprises 13 residues. Trimming took 6 bases from V and 9 from J; bases not matched to a gene: 8. The CDR3 coding sequence is TGTGCCAGCAGCCGACAGGGCGTAGGGCCCCAGCATTTT. Amino acid sequence: CASSRQGVGPQHF.

The V gene is TRBV24-1, the J gene TRBJ2-3; D is perhaps TRBD2 (6 bases). V lost 6 bases and J 4 bases, leaving 16 bases between the germline ends. Germline V gene data show CDR1 as KGHDR and CDR2 as SFDVKD. CDR3 length: 15 amino acids. The CDR3 here is CATSNPGVGADTQYF. The CDR3 nucleotides are TGTGCCACCAGTAATCCGGGAGTTGGCGCAGATACGCAGTATTTT.

This clonotype was seen many times. A clone one base away is much larger, so this may be a read error. This chain joins TRBV7-2 and TRBJ2-3, with D possibly being TRBD2 (5 bases). Germline lookup yields CDR1 SGHTA and CDR2 FQGNSA. Trimming took off 3 bases at V and 4 bases at J, with 14 bases between the two ends. The CDR3 totals 15 residues. The CDR3, as DNA: TGTGCCAGCAGCTTTGGGCTAAGCGGAGCAGATACGCAGTATTTT. It codes for CASSFGLSGADTQYF. Complete variable domain (other parts from reference TRBV7-2 and TRBJ2-3): GAGVSQSPSNKVTEKGKDVELRCDPISGHTALYWYRQSLGQGLEFLIYFQGNSAPDKSGLPSDRFSAERTGGSVSTLTIQRTQQEDSAVYLCASSFGLSGADTQYFGPGTRLTVL.

The chain carries TRBV11-2 and TRBJ1-1; D remains unclear. Germline V gene sequence: CDR1 SGHAT, CDR2 FQNNGV. V lost 5 bases to trimming and J lost 1 base, with 14 bases between them. CDR3 length: 15 residues. The CDR3 DNA sequence: TGTGCCAGCAGCCCCGGGCCGGGAAAGAACACTGAAGCTTTCTTT. Its protein is CASSPGPGKNTEAFF.

This clonotype was seen only a few times. The chain is built from TRBV4-2 and TRBJ1-5; D remains unclear. Deletions cut 1 base from V and 5 bases from J, with 18 bases between. The CDR3 covers 17 residues. Germline V gene lookup returns CDR1 LGHNA and CDR2 YNFKEQ. CDR3 loop: CASSQGDGARAYQPQHF. CDR3 coding DNA: TGTGCCAGCAGCCAAGGCGACGGCGCGAGGGCTTATCAGCCCCAGCATTTT.